This note documents a single T cell receptor (beta chain) sequence. Its antigen is currently not known. No base-level quality is on record; no much larger clone is a single base apart. This sample was taken from a study of blood T cell repertoires in COVID-19 (dated by TCRdb to the early 2020s). In terms of the full investigation: The collaborator samples originated in the United States, Italy and Spain and spanned the acute and convalescent phases of COVID-19. The material from the prospective study consisted of cDNA or gDNA derived from T cells, B-cell-depleted T cells, or PBMCs. Subjects who had been exposed to COVID-19, were actively infected with it, or had recovered from it provided the deeply sampled blood TCRbeta repertoires that made up the dataset. The repertoires were made available in a free public database intended to serve as a resource for research on the immune response to SARS-CoV-2. The samples were drawn from two sources: the first 160 participants of the ongoing ImmuneRACE study, and 1,200 or so subjects contributed by 6 global collaborators. The sample metadata nearly always contained a de-identified subject ID, COVID-19 status, age in years and sex. Where available, HLA class I and class II types were taken from metadata supplied by the sample provider and were not determined by assay-based typing.

Another Seattle source contributed samples from volunteer blood donors who had recovered from COVID-19. The collaborating institutions used their own protocols to collect whole blood in K2EDTA tubes. For TCRbeta analysis, collaborator samples were shipped as frozen whole blood, as isolated PBMCs, or as DNA extracted from either sample type. The paper as a whole reports these results and caveats: How much clinical and demographic metadata was included differed by source and by participant, and the metadata was provided uncurated.

V loses 4 bases of germline sequence and J loses 6 bases, and the interval between the two ends is 13 bases. The CDR3 covers 14 residues, taking in both the cysteine and the phenylalanine. Of the read, only the CDR3 DNA is kept; its 42 bases are in frame from base 1. CDR1 SGHTA and CDR2 FQGNSA are derived from the germline V gene. The immunoSEQ Assay, a bias-controlled multiplex PCR, was used to amplify TCRbeta CDR3 regions from genomic DNA. The source study handled its data this way. The number of nucleated cells in each sample was estimated by amplification of reference gene primers within the assay. To quantify the absolute abundance of each unique TCRbeta CDR3 rearrangement, sequence reads were collapsed and filtered. For each sample, productive Simpson clonality was calculated as the square root of Simpson's diversity index across productive rearrangements. The table comes from immuneACCESS by way of TCRdb, which keeps in-frame sequences with V and J called. Part of the clones is missing from these tables; in studies checked, under half for an unresolved V gene and the rest for unknown reasons. V and J calls and clone size follow that table, whereas D and trimming were derived from the DNA. This sample gives fewer than 350,000 clones in total; approximately 89% of them show up just once. The top ten constitute approximately 8% of the sample.

This TCR was sampled from a woman aged 50 to 60 who had recovered from COVID-19. What was sequenced was peripheral blood. The chain links TRBV7-2 with TRBJ2-1, with TRBD2 perhaps the D gene, on 6 matching bases. The CDR3 in this case is CASSSQRASNEQFF. The DNA reads as follows: TGTGCCAGCAGCTCTCAGCGGGCTTCCAATGAGCAGTTCTTC.